This T cell receptor (beta chain) is from a study of blood T cells in healthy people across ages. In terms of origin and age, donors were healthy Caucasian individuals from Russia aged about 6 to 100. Study results and limitations: CMV infection status of these donors was not known.

Only a few counts were recorded for this clonotype. The target antigen is unknown. The CDR3 is 15 amino acids. CDR1 SGHKS and CDR2 YYEKEE come from the germline V gene (reference sequence). Trimming stripped 3 bases from V and 5 bases from J, with 17 bases between. With a J-beta primer mix and a sample-barcoded 5' primer, a second PCR ran 7 to 11 cycles. TCRdb reanalysed the 5' RACE reads using MiXCR and keeps one entry per CDR3 protein. The table shows 650,000 to 950,000 distinct CDR3 sequences, with 40% to 50% occurring only once. J is TRBJ1-2 and V is TRBV5-5; no reliable D call. The source material was blood. This TCR derives from a man aged 55 to 70 in good health. The CDR3 bases are TGTGCCAGCAGCTCAAATCCCCAAAGCAAATATGGCTACACCTTC. This translates into CASSSNPQSKYGYTF.